This TCR beta chain derives from a study of T cell responses to AZD1222 COVID-19 vaccine. Between the trimmed V and J ends, which lost 5 bases and 5 bases, there was a span of 25 bases. The CDR3 has 17 amino acids. Germline CDR1 SGHDT, CDR2 YYEEEE. Here immunoSEQ multiplex PCR was the method, and the copy in TCRdb shows in-frame clones only, minus some. The data contain some 200,000 clones, around 94% of them singletons. Sequencing was performed on peripheral blood, taken 28 days after the second dose of the MenACWY control vaccine. J is TRBJ1-1 and V is TRBV5-6, with D perhaps TRBD1 (6 bases). The receptor comes from an adult who received the MenACWY meningococcal vaccine as a control. CDR3 in amino acids: CASRSRGGKRGWTEAFF. Written as DNA, the CDR3 is TGTGCCAGCAGGTCTAGGGGGGGAAAGCGAGGATGGACTGAAGCTTTCTTT.